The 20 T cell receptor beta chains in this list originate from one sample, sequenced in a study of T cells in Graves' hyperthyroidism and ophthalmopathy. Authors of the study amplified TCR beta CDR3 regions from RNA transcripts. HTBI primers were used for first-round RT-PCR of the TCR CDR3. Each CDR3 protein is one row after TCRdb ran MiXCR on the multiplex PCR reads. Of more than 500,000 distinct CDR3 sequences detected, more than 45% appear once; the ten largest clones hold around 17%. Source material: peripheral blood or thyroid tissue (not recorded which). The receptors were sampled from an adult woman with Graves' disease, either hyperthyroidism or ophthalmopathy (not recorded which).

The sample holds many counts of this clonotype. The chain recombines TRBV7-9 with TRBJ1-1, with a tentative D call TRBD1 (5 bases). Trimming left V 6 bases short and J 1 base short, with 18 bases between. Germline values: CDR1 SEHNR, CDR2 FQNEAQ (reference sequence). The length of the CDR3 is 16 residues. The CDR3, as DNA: TGTGCCAGCAGTTACAATCCAGGGTCGGGGAACACTGAAGCTTTCTTT. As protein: CASSYNPGSGNTEAFF.

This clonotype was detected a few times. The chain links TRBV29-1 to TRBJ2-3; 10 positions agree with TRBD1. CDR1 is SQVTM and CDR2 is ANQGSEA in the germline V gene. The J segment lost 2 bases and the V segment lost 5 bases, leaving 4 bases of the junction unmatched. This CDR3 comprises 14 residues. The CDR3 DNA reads TGCAGCGTTAAGACAGGGGGCAACACAGATACGCAGTATTTT. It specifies CSVKTGGNTDTQYF.

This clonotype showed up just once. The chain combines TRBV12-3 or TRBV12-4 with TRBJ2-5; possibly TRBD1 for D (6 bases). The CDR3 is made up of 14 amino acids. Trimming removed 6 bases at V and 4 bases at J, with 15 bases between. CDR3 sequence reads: CASREQQGAETQYF. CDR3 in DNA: TGTGCCAGCAGAGAACAACAGGGAGCAGAGACCCAGTACTTC.

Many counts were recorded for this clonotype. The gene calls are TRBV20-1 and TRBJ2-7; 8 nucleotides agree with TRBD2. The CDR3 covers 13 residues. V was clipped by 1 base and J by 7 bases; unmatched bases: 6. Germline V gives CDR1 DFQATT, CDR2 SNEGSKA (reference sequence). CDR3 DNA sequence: TGCAGTGCTAGAGCGGGAGGGCCAGGGGAGCAGTACTTC. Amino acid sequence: CSARAGGPGEQYF.

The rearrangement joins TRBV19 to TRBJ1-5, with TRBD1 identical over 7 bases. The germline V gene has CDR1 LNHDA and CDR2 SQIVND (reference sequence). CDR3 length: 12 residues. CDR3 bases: TGTGCTAGTGAGGACAGGTATCAGCCCCAGCATTTT. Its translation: CASEDRYQPQHF.

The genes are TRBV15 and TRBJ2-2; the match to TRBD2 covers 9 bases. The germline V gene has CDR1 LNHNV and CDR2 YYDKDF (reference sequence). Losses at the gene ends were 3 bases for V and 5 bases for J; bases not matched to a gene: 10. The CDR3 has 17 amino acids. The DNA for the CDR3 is TGTGCCACCAGCAGTGGTACCGGGACTAGCAGAACCGGGGAGCTGTTTTTT. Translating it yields CATSSGTGTSRTGELFF. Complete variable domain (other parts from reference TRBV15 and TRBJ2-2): DAMVIQNPRYQVTQFGKPVTLSCSQTLNHNVMYWYQQKSSQAPKLLFHYYDKDFNNEADTPDNFQSRRPNTSFCFLDIRSPGLGDTAMYLCATSSGTGTSRTGELFFGEGSRLTVL.

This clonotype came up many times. Here the CDR3 reads CASSFGGGIAEAFF. The CDR3 DNA follows: TGTGCCAGCAGCTTTGGGGGCGGAATCGCTGAAGCTTTCTTT. The chain recombines TRBV5-6 with TRBJ1-1, with TRBD1 as a possible D gene (6 bases). Looked up from germline, CDR1 is SGHDT and CDR2 is YYEEEE. Trimming shortened V by 2 bases and J by 6 bases, and 14 bases separated the two germline ends. This CDR3 comprises 14 residues.

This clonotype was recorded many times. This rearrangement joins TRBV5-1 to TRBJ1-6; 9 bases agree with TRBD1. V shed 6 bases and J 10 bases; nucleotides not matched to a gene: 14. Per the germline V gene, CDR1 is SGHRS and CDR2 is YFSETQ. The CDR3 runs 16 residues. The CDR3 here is CASTPSGTGLYSPLHF. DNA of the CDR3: TGCGCCAGCACTCCCTCCGGGACAGGGTTATACTCACCCCTCCACTTT.

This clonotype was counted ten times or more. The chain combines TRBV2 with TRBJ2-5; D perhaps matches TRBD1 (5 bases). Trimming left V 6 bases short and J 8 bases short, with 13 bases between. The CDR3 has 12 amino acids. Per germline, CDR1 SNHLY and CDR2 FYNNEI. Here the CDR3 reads CASRVRAGTQYF. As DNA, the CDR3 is TGTGCCAGCAGGGTCAGGGCAGGTACCCAGTACTTC. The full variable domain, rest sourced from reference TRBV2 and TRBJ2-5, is EPEVTQTPSHQVTQMGQEVILRCVPISNHLYFYWYRQILGQKVEFLVSFYNNEISEKSEIFDDQFSVERPDGSNFTLKIRSTKLEDSAMYFCASRVRAGTQYFGPGTRLLVL.

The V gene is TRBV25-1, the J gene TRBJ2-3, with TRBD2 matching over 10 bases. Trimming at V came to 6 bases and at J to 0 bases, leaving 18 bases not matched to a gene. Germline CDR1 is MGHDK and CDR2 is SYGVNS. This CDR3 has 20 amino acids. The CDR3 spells CASSSPARASGRVSTDTQYF. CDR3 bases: TGTGCCAGCAGCTCCCCCGCCCGCGCTAGCGGGAGAGTTAGCACAGATACGCAGTATTTT.

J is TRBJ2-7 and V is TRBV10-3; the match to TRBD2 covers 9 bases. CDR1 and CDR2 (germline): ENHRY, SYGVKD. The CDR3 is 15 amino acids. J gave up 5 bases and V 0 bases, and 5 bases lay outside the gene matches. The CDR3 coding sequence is TGTGCCATCAGTGAGTCAGGTAGCGGGAGAGACGAGCAGTACTTC. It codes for CAISESGSGRDEQYF.

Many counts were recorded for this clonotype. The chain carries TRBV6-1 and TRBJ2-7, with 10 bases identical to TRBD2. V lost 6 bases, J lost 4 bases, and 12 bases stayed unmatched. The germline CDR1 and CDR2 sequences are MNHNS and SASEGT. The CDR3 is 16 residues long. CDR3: CASSDRLAGALYEQYF. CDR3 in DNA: TGTGCCAGCAGCGACCGTCTAGCGGGAGCTTTGTACGAGCAGTACTTC.

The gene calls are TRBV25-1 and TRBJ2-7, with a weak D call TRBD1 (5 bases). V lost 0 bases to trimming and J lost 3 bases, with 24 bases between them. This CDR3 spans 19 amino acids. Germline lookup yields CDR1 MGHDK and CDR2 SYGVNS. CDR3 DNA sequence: TGTGCCAGCAGTGAATATCCGCCAACTCTGACAGAAGGAAACTACGAGCAGTACTTC. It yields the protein CASSEYPPTLTEGNYEQYF.

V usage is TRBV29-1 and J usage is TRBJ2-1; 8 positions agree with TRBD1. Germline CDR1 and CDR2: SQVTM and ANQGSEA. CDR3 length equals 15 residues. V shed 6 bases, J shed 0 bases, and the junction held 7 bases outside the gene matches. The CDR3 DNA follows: TGCAGCGTCGACAGGGGCGAAAGCTCCTACAATGAGCAGTTCTTC. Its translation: CSVDRGESSYNEQFF.

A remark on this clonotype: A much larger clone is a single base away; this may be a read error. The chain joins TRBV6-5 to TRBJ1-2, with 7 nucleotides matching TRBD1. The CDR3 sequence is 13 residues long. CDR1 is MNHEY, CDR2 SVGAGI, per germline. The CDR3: CANSYQTGSGYTF. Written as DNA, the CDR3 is TGTGCCAACAGTTACCAGACAGGGAGCGGCTACACCTTC.

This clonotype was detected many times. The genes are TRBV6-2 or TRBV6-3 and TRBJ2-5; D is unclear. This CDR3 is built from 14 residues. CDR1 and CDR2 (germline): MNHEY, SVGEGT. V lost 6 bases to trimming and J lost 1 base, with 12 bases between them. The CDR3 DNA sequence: TGTGCCAGCAGGCCCCCCTTTATCCAAGAGACCCAGTACTTC. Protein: CASRPPFIQETQYF.

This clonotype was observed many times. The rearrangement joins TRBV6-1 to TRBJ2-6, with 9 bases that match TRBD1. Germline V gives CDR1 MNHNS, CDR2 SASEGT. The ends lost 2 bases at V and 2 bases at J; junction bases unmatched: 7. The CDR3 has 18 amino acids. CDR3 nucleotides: TGTGCCAGCAGTGAATATGGACAGGGGAAGACTGGGGCCAACGTCCTGACTTTC. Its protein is CASSEYGQGKTGANVLTF.

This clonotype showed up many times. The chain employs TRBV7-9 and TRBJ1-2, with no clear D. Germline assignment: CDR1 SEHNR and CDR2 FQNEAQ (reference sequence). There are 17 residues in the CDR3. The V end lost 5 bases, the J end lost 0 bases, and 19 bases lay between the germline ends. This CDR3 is CASSLRYYELANYGYTF. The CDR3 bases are TGTGCCAGCAGCCTGAGATATTACGAATTAGCTAACTATGGCTACACCTTC.

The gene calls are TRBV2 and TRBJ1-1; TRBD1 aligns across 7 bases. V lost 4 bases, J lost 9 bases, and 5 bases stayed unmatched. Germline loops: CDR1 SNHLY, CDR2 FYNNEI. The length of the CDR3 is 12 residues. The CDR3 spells CASSGGQTKAFF. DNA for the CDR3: TGTGCCAGCAGTGGGGGACAGACTAAAGCTTTCTTT.

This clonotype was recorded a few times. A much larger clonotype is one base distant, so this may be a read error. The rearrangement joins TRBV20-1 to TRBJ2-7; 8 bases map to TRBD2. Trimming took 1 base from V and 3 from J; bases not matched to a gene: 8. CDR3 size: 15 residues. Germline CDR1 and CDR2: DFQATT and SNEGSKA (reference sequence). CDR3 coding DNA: TGCAGTGCTAGAGGCGGGACTAGTCCCAACTACGAGCAGTACTTC. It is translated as CSARGGTSPNYEQYF.